A selection of T cell receptor beta chains follows, all from one sample in a study of T cells in Graves' hyperthyroidism and ophthalmopathy. TCRdb processed the multiplex PCR reads anew with MiXCR; each CDR3 protein has one entry. The data hold fewer than 650,000 distinct CDR3 sequences, with roughly 15% observed a single time. Sequencing input: blood. The receptors come from a woman in her 40s with Graves' ophthalmopathy. The CDR3 runs from the conserved cysteine through the conserved F or W. Each record gives: CDR3 protein, CDR3 DNA, clone size, J gene, V gene, D gene. A D gene is named only where the DNA matches it firmly. Size is omitted from some rows. Given values are once, few, many or a class for expanded clones.

CAIPWDKNSNQPQHF TGTGCCATCCCTTGGGACAAGAATAGCAATCAGCCCCAGCATTTT . TRBJ1-5 TRBV15 .
CASSYSRGNTGELFF TGTGCCAGCAGTTACTCGCGGGGAAACACCGGGGAGCTGTTTTTT few TRBJ2-2 TRBV6-5 .
CASRGGNSNQPQHF TGTGCCAGTAGAGGGGGAAATAGCAATCAGCCCCAGCATTTT many TRBJ1-5 TRBV12-3/TRBV12-4 .
CASRPTGGGASNQPQHF TGTGCCAGCAGACCGACCGGTGGGGGGGCCAGCAATCAGCCCCAGCATTTT . TRBJ1-5 TRBV2 .
CASSSKGVSIYTEAFF TGTGCCAGCAGCTCCAAGGGTGTGAGTATCTACACTGAAGCTTTCTTT . TRBJ1-1 TRBV13 .
CASRKGGGGDEQYF TGTGCCAGCAGAAAAGGGGGGGGAGGCGACGAGCAGTACTTC many TRBJ2-7 TRBV7-2 .
CASSSSGQPYEQYF TGCGCCAGCAGCTCTTCGGGGCAACCCTACGAGCAGTACTTC many TRBJ2-7 TRBV5-1 .
CASRHPGLINSPLHF TGTGCCAGCAGACATCCGGGACTTATTAATTCACCCCTCCACTTT many TRBJ1-6 TRBV28 .
CASSYWVSSGANVLTF TGTGCCAGCAGTTACTGGGTGAGCTCTGGGGCCAACGTCCTGACTTTC many TRBJ2-6 TRBV6-5 .
CSVGGLAGGPQETQYF TGCAGCGTTGGGGGACTAGCGGGGGGTCCCCAAGAGACCCAGTACTTC many TRBJ2-5 TRBV29-1 TRBD2
CASSPRDREWGQPQHF TGTGCCAGCAGCCCCCGGGACAGGGAATGGGGTCAGCCCCAGCATTTT . TRBJ1-5 TRBV11-2 TRBD1
CSVVRTVNTEAFF TGCAGCGTTGTCAGGACAGTTAACACTGAAGCTTTCTTT many TRBJ1-1 TRBV29-1 .
CASRQPYPGANVLTF TGTGCCAGTAGACAGCCTTACCCTGGGGCCAACGTCCTGACTTTC . TRBJ2-6 TRBV19 .
CASSPNLGRNTEAFF TGTGCCAGCAGCCCAAATCTCGGGAGGAACACTGAAGCTTTCTTT many TRBJ1-1 TRBV6-2/TRBV6-3 .
CASSLSSGAGIYGYTF TGTGCCAGCAGCTTGAGCTCTGGAGCGGGGATTTATGGCTACACCTTC many TRBJ1-2 TRBV11-2 .
CASSLSTGQAYF TGTGCCAGCAGCTTAAGTACGGGACAGGCCTACTTC many TRBJ2-7 TRBV7-2 TRBD1
CASSPIGTSGRVTYEQYF TGTGCCAGCAGTCCTATTGGGACTAGCGGGAGGGTGACCTACGAGCAGTACTTC . TRBJ2-7 TRBV2 TRBD2
CASSIPSGGETQYF TGTGCCAGTAGTATCCCTAGCGGGGGGGAGACCCAGTACTTC many TRBJ2-5 TRBV19 TRBD2
CASSPSGQGKNIQYF TGTGCCAGCAGTCCCTCGGGACAGGGGAAAAACATTCAGTACTTC many TRBJ2-4 TRBV28 TRBD1
CASSYGRGRRNEQYF TGTGCCAGCAGTTACGGCAGGGGGAGAAGAAACGAGCAGTACTTC . TRBJ2-7 TRBV6-5 TRBD1
CASSPQVKGNTEAFF TGTGCCAGCAGCCCCCAAGTAAAGGGGAACACTGAAGCTTTCTTT few TRBJ1-1 TRBV7-3 .
CASTRIGLYEQYF TGTGCCAGCACTCGGATAGGGCTCTACGAGCAGTACTTC many TRBJ2-7 TRBV2 .
CASSPGRGAERNTEAFF TGTGCCAGCAGCCCCGGGCGGGGGGCCGAGAGGAACACTGAAGCTTTCTTT many TRBJ1-1 TRBV6-2/TRBV6-3 .
CASSYSPGPNTEAFF TGTGCCAGCAGTTACTCTCCAGGTCCTAACACTGAAGCTTTCTTT . TRBJ1-1 TRBV6-5 .
CASSLAGGMDTQYF TGTGCCAGCAGCTTAGCTGGAGGTATGGATACGCAGTATTTT few TRBJ2-3 TRBV13 .
CASSLTRDTGELFF TGTGCCAGCAGTCTGACTAGAGACACCGGGGAGCTGTTTTTT many TRBJ2-2 TRBV6-2/TRBV6-3 .
CASRRRPSEAFF TGTGCCAGCAGAAGGAGACCTAGTGAAGCTTTCTTT few TRBJ1-1 TRBV6-1 .
CASSYSIRGRGNTEAFF TGTGCCAGCAGTTACTCGATCAGAGGGCGAGGGAACACTGAAGCTTTCTTT . TRBJ1-1 TRBV6-5 .
CASSSGTGVYTGELFF TGCGCCAGCAGCTCGGGGACAGGGGTGTACACCGGGGAGCTGTTTTTT few TRBJ2-2 TRBV5-1 TRBD1
CASSYLTGDYGYTF TGTGCCAGCAGTTACCTCACAGGGGACTATGGCTACACCTTC many TRBJ1-2 TRBV6-5 TRBD1
CASSSEGNYGYTF TGTGCCAGCAGCTCGGAGGGGAACTATGGCTACACCTTC many TRBJ1-2 TRBV13 .
CASSWTGGLNEQFF TGTGCCAGCAGTTGGACAGGGGGGCTTAATGAGCAGTTCTTC . TRBJ2-1 TRBV28 TRBD1
CASSQQLQGLLYEQYF TGCGCCAGCAGCCAACAACTTCAGGGCCTCCTATACGAGCAGTACTTC . TRBJ2-7 TRBV4-1 .
CAWYRGNLMNTEAFF TGTGCCTGGTACAGGGGGAACTTGATGAACACTGAAGCTTTCTTT . TRBJ1-1 TRBV30 TRBD1
CASSHWDGFYGYTF TGTGCCAGCAGCCATTGGGACGGGTTCTATGGCTACACCTTC many TRBJ1-2 TRBV14 .
CASSPLEAVEQYF TGTGCCAGCTCACCATTGGAGGCGGTCGAGCAGTACTTC . TRBJ2-7 TRBV18 .
CASSYEGQDTEAFF TGTGCCAGCAGTTACGAGGGGCAGGACACTGAAGCTTTCTTT few TRBJ1-1 TRBV6-5 .
CAIRGGRNSYEQYF TGTGCCATCAGGGGCGGCAGAAACTCCTACGAGCAGTACTTC few TRBJ2-7 TRBV10-3 .
CASSGNGRVNTGELFF TGTGCCAGCAGCGGTAACGGGAGGGTTAACACCGGGGAGCTGTTTTTT many TRBJ2-2 TRBV28 TRBD2